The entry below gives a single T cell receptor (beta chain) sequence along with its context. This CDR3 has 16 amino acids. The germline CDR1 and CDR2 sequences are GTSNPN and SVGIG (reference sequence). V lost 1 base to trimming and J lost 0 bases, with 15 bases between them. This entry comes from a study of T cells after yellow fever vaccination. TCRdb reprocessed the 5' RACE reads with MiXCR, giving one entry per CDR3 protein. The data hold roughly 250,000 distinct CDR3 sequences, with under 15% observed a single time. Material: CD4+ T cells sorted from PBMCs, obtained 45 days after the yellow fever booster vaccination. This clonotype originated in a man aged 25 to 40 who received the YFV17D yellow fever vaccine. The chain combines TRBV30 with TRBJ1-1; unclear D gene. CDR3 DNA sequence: TGTGCCTGGAGTGCCCCGGTGACCGCCCTGAACACTGAAGCTTTCTTT. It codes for CAWSAPVTALNTEAFF.